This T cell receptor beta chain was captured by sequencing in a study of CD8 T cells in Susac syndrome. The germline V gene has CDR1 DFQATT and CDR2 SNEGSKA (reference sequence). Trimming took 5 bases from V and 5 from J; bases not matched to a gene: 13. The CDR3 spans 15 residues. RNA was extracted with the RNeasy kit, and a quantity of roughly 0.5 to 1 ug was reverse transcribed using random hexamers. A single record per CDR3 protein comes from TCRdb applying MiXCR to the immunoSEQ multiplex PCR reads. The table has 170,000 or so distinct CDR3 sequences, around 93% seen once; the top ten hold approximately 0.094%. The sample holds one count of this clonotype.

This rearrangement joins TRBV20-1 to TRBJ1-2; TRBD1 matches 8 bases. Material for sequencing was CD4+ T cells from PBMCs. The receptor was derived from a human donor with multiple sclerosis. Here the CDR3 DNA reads TGCAGTGCTCTAAACCAAGGACAGGGACTATATGGCTACACCTTC. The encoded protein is CSALNQGQGLYGYTF.